This is a list of T cell receptor beta chains from one sample in a study of OX40 agonist ivuxolimab in advanced cancers. Measured with immunoSEQ multiplex PCR; TCRdb has only the in-frame clones, and not every one. The table lists fewer than 85,000 clones, roughly 91% of them singletons, with 6.2% in the top ten. Here the sequenced sample was CD4+ or CD8+ T cells sorted from blood, taken in a trial of the OX40 agonist ivuxolimab. These receptors came from an adult with an advanced solid tumor such as melanoma, head and neck, liver or kidney cancer. The conserved cysteine and the conserved F or W are not part of the CDR3 here.

V gene	J gene	CDR3 protein
TRBV19	TRBJ2-7	ASSADGTGEQY
TRBV30	TRBJ2-7	AGGQGNSYEQY
TRBV5-1	TRBJ1-6	ASSLGQGRNSPLH
TRBV28	TRBJ2-1	ASSFQGYTYNEQF
TRBV19	TRBJ1-2	ASMADSLYGYT
TRBV2	TRBJ2-3	ASRRRLSTDTQY
TRBV29-1	TRBJ1-4	SVDSGVKEKLF
TRBV6-5	TRBJ1-5	ASSLRGNQPQH
TRBV21-1	TRBJ1-4	ATKAAGWTNEKLF
TRBV7-9	TRBJ2-7	ASSFIAGQGIYEQY
TRBV7-9	TRBJ2-5	ASSFPVSGYGETQY
TRBV21-1	TRBJ2-1	ASSTEQGKENNEQF
TRBV18	TRBJ2-7	ASSIGGASYEQY
TRBV7-9	TRBJ1-5	ASSINGNQPQH
TRBV9	TRBJ2-7	ASSVDHKSEQY
TRBV7-6	TRBJ2-7	ASSSRGGEQY
TRBV7-2	TRBJ2-6	ASSSGQAGANVLT
TRBV9	TRBJ1-3	ASSFRDRGRSGNTIY
TRBV15	TRBJ1-5	ATGGVGNQPQH
TRBV28	TRBJ2-3	ASRRLGTDTQY
TRBV18	TRBJ2-2	ASSPYRGNTGELF
TRBV5-1	TRBJ2-1	ASSSTSASYNEQF
TRBV10-3	TRBJ2-7	AISGKTGAYEQY
TRBV9	TRBJ2-1	ASSVVARSLNEQF
TRBV28	TRBJ2-4	ASSFRQGGNIQY
TRBV11-2	TRBJ2-7	ASSLLAGVAGEQY
TRBV9	TRBJ1-3	ASSVAGGLGNTIY
TRBV10-3	TRBJ2-7	AISVDGSSSYEQY
TRBV10-1	TRBJ2-7	ASSENRGGSYEQY
TRBV6-6	TRBJ1-1	ASSLPSSRTEAF
TRBV28	TRBJ1-6	ASRPGQGAFNSPLH